Following are 29 T cell receptor beta chains from one sample sequenced in a study of CD4+ T cells in melanoma. Some clones are missing from TCRdb's copy, which holds only in-frame ones; the method was immunoSEQ multiplex PCR. This sample has about 110,000 clones; approximately 90% occur once, and the top ten carry roughly 3.1%. Sequencing was done on a sample of peripheral blood. The source is a human donor with melanoma.

This clone was detected only a few times. The chain recombines TRBV11-2 with TRBJ2-2, with a tentative D call TRBD2 (6 bases). This CDR3 is built from 16 residues. The V gene lost 1 base and the J gene lost 1 base, with 10 bases spanning the gap. Germline V lookup: CDR1 SGHAT, CDR2 FQNNGV. The CDR3 sequence is CASSLGGKGNTGELFF. As DNA, the CDR3 is TGTGCCAGCAGCTTAGGCGGGAAGGGGAACACCGGGGAGCTGTTTTTT. The whole variable domain, remainder taken from reference TRBV11-2 and TRBJ2-2, is EAGVAQSPRYKIIEKRQSVAFWCNPISGHATLYWYQQILGQGPKLLIQFQNNGVVDDSQLPKDRFSAERLKGVDSTLKIQPAKLEDSAVYLCASSLGGKGNTGELFFGEGSRLTVL.

The rearrangement joins TRBV18 to TRBJ2-5, with D hard to call. The V end lost 2 bases, the J end lost 2 bases, and 6 bases lay between the germline ends. Germline assignment: CDR1 KGHSH and CDR2 LQKENI. The CDR3 has 13 amino acids. The CDR3 sequence is CASSPIWQETQYF. CDR3 coding DNA: TGTGCCAGCTCACCAATCTGGCAAGAGACCCAGTACTTC.

The CDR3: CASSINDILPLHF. CDR3 bases: TGTGCCAGCAGCATTAACGATATTCTACCCCTCCACTTT. V and J are TRBV7-2 and TRBJ1-6; D not resolved. The V end lost 5 bases, the J end lost 12 bases, and 14 bases lay between the germline ends. Germline V gene sequence: CDR1 SGHTA, CDR2 FQGNSA. The CDR3 totals 13 residues.

The V and J genes are TRBV18 and TRBJ1-1, with 9 bases that match TRBD1. This CDR3 has 13 residues. Germline lookup yields CDR1 KGHSH and CDR2 LQKENI. Unmatched junction bases numbered 5, after V lost 8 bases and J lost 4 bases. CDR3 in DNA: TGTGCCAGCACGACGACAGGGGGCACTGAAGCTTTCTTT. As protein: CASTTTGGTEAFF.

The rearrangement links TRBV2 to TRBJ2-3; TRBD2 might be the D (6 bases). This CDR3 is built from 16 residues. V was pared by 3 bases and J by 5 bases, with 18 bases between. In germline, CDR1 is SNHLY, CDR2 FYNNEI. The CDR3 DNA follows: TGTGCCAGCAGTGAGAGGCTAGCGCCAGGACTAGATACGCAGTATTTT. It specifies CASSERLAPGLDTQYF.

This clone came up once. This chain joins TRBV5-8 and TRBJ2-3; TRBD2 aligns across 12 bases. Germline-derived CDR1 and CDR2 are SGHTS and YDEGEE. Trimming at V came to 3 bases and at J to 3 bases, leaving 5 bases not matched to a gene. The CDR3 covers 16 residues. CDR3 in amino acids: CASSSRLAGETDTQYF. CDR3 nucleotides: TGTGCCAGCAGCTCCCGACTAGCGGGAGAAACAGATACGCAGTATTTT.

The CDR3 here is CASSVRGHRQETQYF. The DNA for the CDR3 is TGTGCCAGCAGCGTGCGGGGGCATCGGCAAGAGACCCAGTACTTC. This chain links TRBV21-1 with TRBJ2-5; TRBD2, the table's D call, lacks a check against the DNA. TRBV21-1 is a listed pseudogene. This CDR3 has 15 residues.

This clone was counted a single time. DNA for the CDR3: TGTGCCAGCGAAGACAGGGTGGGAGATACGCAGTATTTT. It codes for CASEDRVGDTQYF. V gene TRBV6-1 combines with J gene TRBJ2-3; 7 bases are shared with TRBD1. Germline V gene data show CDR1 as MNHNS and CDR2 as SASEGT. The V gene end was trimmed by 8 bases and the J gene end by 5 bases; junction bases not matched to a gene: 7. The CDR3 has 13 residues.

This chain uses TRBV18 with TRBJ2-5, with D hard to call. Germline V gene data show CDR1 as KGHSH and CDR2 as LQKENI. The V gene lost 3 bases and the J gene lost 2 bases, with 4 bases spanning the gap. The CDR3 sequence is 12 residues long. This CDR3 reads CASSPPQETQYF. The CDR3 coding sequence is TGTGCCAGCTCACCCCCTCAAGAGACCCAGTACTTC.

The J gene is TRBJ2-7, the V gene TRBV6-1; 9 bases agree with TRBD1. After removal of 5 bases from V and 2 bases from J, the junction contained 4 bases not matched to a gene. The CDR3 contains 14 residues. Germline loops: CDR1 MNHNS, CDR2 SASEGT. The CDR3 sequence: CASSPDRGTYEQYF. In DNA, the CDR3 is TGTGCCAGCAGTCCGGACAGGGGAACCTACGAGCAGTACTTC.

The chain joins TRBV5-1 to TRBJ2-1, with 9 positions matching TRBD2. This CDR3 is built from 17 residues. V trimming: 4 bases; J trimming: 3 bases; junction bases outside the gene matches: 11. The V gene's germline CDR1 is SGHRS and CDR2 YFSETQ. The CDR3 nucleotides read TGCGCCAGCAGCCCGGGACTAGCATCGGGGAACTACAATGAGCAGTTCTTC. As protein: CASSPGLASGNYNEQFF.

The chain carries TRBV10-3 and TRBJ2-1; the D call may be TRBD1 or TRBD2 (5 bases each). Germline V gives CDR1 ENHRY, CDR2 SYGVKD. CDR3 length: 12 residues. The CDR3 is CATGERGDEQFF. The DNA of the CDR3 is TGTGCTACCGGGGAGAGGGGCGATGAGCAGTTCTTC.

This rearrangement joins TRBV6-4 to TRBJ1-2; 11 bases map to TRBD1. Germline V CDR1 and CDR2: MRHNA, SNTAGT. CDR3 length equals 16 residues. V lost 2 bases, J lost 7 bases, and 9 bases stayed unmatched. The CDR3 region has the DNA TGTGCCAGCAGTGACATGGGACAGGGGGAATACTCTGGCTACACCTTC. It specifies CASSDMGQGEYSGYTF.

The rearrangement links TRBV9 to TRBJ2-5; TRBD2 matches at 13 bases. With 4 bases clipped from V and 4 bases from J, the junction kept 7 bases outside the gene matches. The length of the CDR3 is 16 residues. CDR1 and CDR2 from the germline V gene are SGDLS and YYNGEE. CDR3 nucleotide sequence: TGTGCCAGCAGCCTCGGACTAGCGGGAGCCAGAGAGACCCAGTACTTC. Its translation: CASSLGLAGARETQYF.

This chain links TRBV29-1 with TRBJ2-5, with no clear D. Trimming shortened V by 3 bases and J by 4 bases, and 3 bases separated the two germline ends. The CDR3 has 10 residues. Germline V gene lookup returns CDR1 SQVTM and CDR2 ANQGSEA. In DNA, the CDR3 is TGCAGCGTTGATCGAGAGACCCAGTACTTC. Translation: CSVDRETQYF.

The chain employs TRBV7-8 and TRBJ1-1, with D possibly matching TRBD1 (6 bases). The CDR3 totals 16 residues. Trimming shortened V by 4 bases and J by 2 bases, and 17 bases separated the two germline ends. CDR1 and CDR2 from the germline V gene are SGHVS and FQNEAQ. The CDR3 bases are TGTGCCAGCAGCTCGCGGGGGGGGCGCAGAAACACTGAAGCTTTCTTT. Translated: CASSSRGGRRNTEAFF.

The chain links TRBV19 to TRBJ1-1; 10 positions agree with TRBD1. This CDR3 is built from 15 residues. CDR1 and CDR2 (germline): LNHDA, SQIVND (reference sequence). V was clipped by 7 bases and J by 5 bases; unmatched bases: 10. CDR3 residues: CASTNIGTGVTEAFF. In nucleotides, the CDR3 is TGTGCCAGTACCAATATCGGGACAGGGGTAACTGAAGCTTTCTTT.

CDR3 sequence (DNA): TGTGCCAGCAGCCAGAGGGACAGCCCCTATAGCAATCAGCCCCAGCATTTT. Translating gives CASSQRDSPYSNQPQHF. The rearrangement joins TRBV5-4 to TRBJ1-5, with 7 bases fitting TRBD1. Germline assignment: CDR1 SGHNT and CDR2 YYREEE (reference sequence). The CDR3 consists of 17 residues. Losses at the gene ends were 4 bases for V and 0 bases for J; bases not matched to a gene: 10.

The chain couples TRBV5-4 to TRBJ1-5, with D perhaps TRBD1 (5 bases). The CDR3 spans 13 residues. Germline V gene data show CDR1 as SGHNT and CDR2 as YYREEE (reference sequence). The V end lost 2 bases, the J end lost 6 bases, and 9 bases lay between the germline ends. This CDR3 reads CASSLGVAQPQHF. The CDR3 nucleotides read TGTGCCAGCAGCTTAGGGGTAGCTCAGCCCCAGCATTTT.

The chain couples TRBV7-9 to TRBJ2-2; D may be TRBD1 or TRBD2 (5 bases each). V dropped 1 base and J dropped 6 bases, with 9 bases sitting between them. This CDR3 comprises 14 residues. Germline V gene lookup returns CDR1 SEHNR and CDR2 FQNEAQ (reference sequence). The CDR3, as DNA: TGTGCCAGCAGCTTAGGGGGGAGCGCCGGGGAGCTGTTTTTT. Translation gives CASSLGGSAGELFF. The variable domain in full, with the rest retrieved from reference TRBV7-9 and TRBJ2-2, is DTGVSQNPRHKITKRGQNVTFRCDPISEHNRLYWYRQTLGQGPEFLTYFQNEAQLEKSRLLSDRFSAERPKGSFSTLEIQRTEQGDSAMYLCASSLGGSAGELFFGEGSRLTVL.

The chain employs TRBV4-1 and TRBJ2-3; 7 bases match TRBD2. Germline V lookup: CDR1 MGHRA, CDR2 YSYEKL. CDR3 size: 16 residues. The trim removed 4 bases at V and 2 bases at J, leaving 9 bases unmatched. CDR3 residues: CASSRRPRETTDTQYF. In DNA, the CDR3 is TGCGCCAGCAGCCGCCGCCCGCGGGAGACCACAGATACGCAGTATTTT.

This clone has only one observation. This rearrangement joins TRBV30 to TRBJ2-6; possibly TRBD2 for D (6 bases). CDR1 and CDR2 (germline): GTSNPN, SVGIG (reference sequence). Trimming pared 4 bases from V and 4 bases from J, leaving 14 bases between. The CDR3 is 15 amino acids. In DNA, the CDR3 is TGTGCCTGGACCCCTGGAGGGTACGGGGCCAACGTCCTGACTTTC. As protein: CAWTPGGYGANVLTF.

CDR3 sequence reads: CASSLIDTQYF. The DNA of the CDR3 is TGTGCCAGCAGCTTAATAGATACGCAGTATTTT. The V and J genes are TRBV7-2 and TRBJ2-3; D ambiguous. The CDR3 contains 11 residues. CDR1 is SGHTA and CDR2 is FQGNSA in the germline V gene. The V end was cut by 2 bases, the J end by 5 bases, with 2 bases between.

V gene TRBV5-4 combines with J gene TRBJ2-5; TRBD2 might be the D (6 bases). From germline, CDR1 is SGHNT and CDR2 YYREEE (reference sequence). This CDR3 has 13 residues. Between the trimmed V and J ends, which lost 4 bases and 1 base, there was a span of 8 bases. The CDR3 loop is CASSGGFQETQYF. CDR3 nucleotide sequence: TGTGCCAGCAGCGGAGGGTTCCAAGAGACCCAGTACTTC. Looking up the rest from reference TRBV5-4 and TRBJ2-5 gives the full variable domain: ETGVTQSPTHLIKTRGQQVTLRCSSQSGHNTVSWYQQALGQGPQFIFQYYREEENGRGNFPPRFSGLQFPNYSSELNVNALELDDSALYLCASSGGFQETQYFGPGTRLLVL.

The V gene is TRBV6-1, the J gene TRBJ1-6; D gene unclear. Germline V gene lookup returns CDR1 MNHNS and CDR2 SASEGT. Trimming cost V 0 bases and J 8 bases, with 11 bases left between them. The length of the CDR3 is 15 residues. The CDR3 DNA is TGTGCCAGCAGTGAAGCCGGCGGACCACATTCACCCCTCCACTTT. Translated: CASSEAGGPHSPLHF.

The chain has TRBV7-3 and TRBJ1-2; the match to TRBD1 covers 7 bases. The J segment lost 4 bases and the V segment lost 5 bases, leaving 10 bases of the junction unmatched. The CDR3 spans 15 residues. CDR1 and CDR2 (germline): SGHTA, FQGTGA. CDR3 nucleotides: TGTGCCAGCAGCCCCAACGACAGGGAGGGCTATGGCTACACCTTC. Translating gives CASSPNDREGYGYTF.

The V call is TRBV19, the J call TRBJ1-1; D is ambiguous. Germline CDR1 LNHDA, CDR2 SQIVND (reference sequence). V was shortened by 9 bases and J by 1 base, with 9 bases between the two germline ends. The CDR3 runs to 12 residues. CDR3 in DNA: TGTGCCAGCGTGGGCCAGAACACTGAAGCTTTCTTT. This encodes CASVGQNTEAFF.

The chain carries TRBV5-5 and TRBJ2-1, with D hard to call. CDR3 length: 13 residues. The V end was cut by 2 bases, the J end by 6 bases, with 9 bases between. The V gene's germline CDR1 is SGHKS and CDR2 YYEKEE (reference sequence). CDR3 sequence reads: CASSFTGTNEQFF. In nucleotides, the CDR3 is TGTGCCAGCAGCTTCACGGGCACCAATGAGCAGTTCTTC.

CDR3 in amino acids: CASSVRDSLNTEAFF. CDR3 in DNA: TGTGCCAGCAGCGTTAGGGACAGCCTGAACACTGAAGCTTTCTTT. The rearrangement links TRBV11-2 to TRBJ1-1, with 7 nucleotides matching TRBD1. Trimming took 5 bases from V and 0 from J; bases not matched to a gene: 6. This CDR3 is 15 amino acids long. Looked up from germline, CDR1 is SGHAT and CDR2 is FQNNGV.